This TCR beta chain originates from a study of vaccination effects on CD4 cells after COVID-19. Pools of viral peptides were used by the ViraFEST assay to expand antigen-specific CD4+ T cells ahead of sequencing. Culture lasted about 11 days before CD4+ T cell isolation. People in the vaccine group had not been infected with SARS-CoV-2 before, and their nucleocapsid antibodies were negative. After 1.5 million to 2 million PBMC were placed in each well, they were cultured with approximately 10 IU/ml IL-2 and 8 to 10 ug/ml peptides. Days 3 and 7 were when half the medium was replaced with IL-2 medium. Overall study results and limits: Pronounced clonal contraction occurred in clones induced by infection and by vaccine late after vaccination.

Profiling relied on immunoSEQ multiplex PCR, and the TCRdb table lists in-frame clones only, not all of them. The data show tens of thousands of clones, over 80% seen once. With regard to this clone: The antigen remains unidentified. At the DNA level, this CDR3 is encoded by other sequences in the same sample as well.

This sequence was found in a human donor who received a COVID-19 vaccine. The sequences come from CD4+ T cells from PBMCs cultured with HCoV-229E spike peptides, collected before COVID-19 vaccination.

The CDR3 DNA is TGTGCCAGCAGCGCGGGACAGGGGAACTATGGCTACACCTTC. It specifies CASSAGQGNYGYTF. The chain is built from TRBV9 and TRBJ1-2; 10 nucleotides align to TRBD1. V was pared by 3 bases and J by 2 bases, with 1 base of the junction left unmatched. The CDR3 is 14 residues long. The germline gives CDR1 SGDLS, CDR2 YYNGEE.